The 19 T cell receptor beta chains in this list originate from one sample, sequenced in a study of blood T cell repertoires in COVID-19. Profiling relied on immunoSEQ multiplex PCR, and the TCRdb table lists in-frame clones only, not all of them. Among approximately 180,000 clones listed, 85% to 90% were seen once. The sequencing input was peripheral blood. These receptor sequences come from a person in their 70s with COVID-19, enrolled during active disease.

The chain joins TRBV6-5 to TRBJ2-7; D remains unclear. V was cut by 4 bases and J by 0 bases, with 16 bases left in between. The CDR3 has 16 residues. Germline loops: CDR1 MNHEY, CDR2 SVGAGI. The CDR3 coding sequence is TGTGCCAGCAGTTCGGTCCTAACAGAGAGCTCCTACGAGCAGTACTTC. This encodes CASSSVLTESSYEQYF.

This CDR3 reads CSVDLGPRGGTEAFF. The CDR3, as DNA: TGCAGCGTTGATCTAGGCCCCAGGGGCGGGACTGAAGCTTTCTTT. V and J are TRBV29-1 and TRBJ1-1, with a weak D call TRBD1 (6 bases). Trimming took off 3 bases at V and 5 bases at J, with 19 bases between the two ends. The CDR3 spans 15 residues. CDR1 SQVTM and CDR2 ANQGSEA come from the germline V gene.

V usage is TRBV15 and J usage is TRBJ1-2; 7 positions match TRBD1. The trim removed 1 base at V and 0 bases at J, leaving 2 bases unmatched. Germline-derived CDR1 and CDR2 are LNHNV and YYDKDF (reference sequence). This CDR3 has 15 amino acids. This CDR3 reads CATSRGDRANYGYTF. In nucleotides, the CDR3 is TGTGCCACCAGCAGAGGGGACAGAGCTAACTATGGCTACACCTTC.

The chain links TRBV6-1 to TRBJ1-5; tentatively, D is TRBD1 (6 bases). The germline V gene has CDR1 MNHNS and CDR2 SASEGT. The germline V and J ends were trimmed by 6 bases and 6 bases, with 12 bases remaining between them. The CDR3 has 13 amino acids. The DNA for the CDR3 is TGTGCCAGCAGGGAAACAGGGAGTCAGCCCCAGCATTTT. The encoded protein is CASRETGSQPQHF.

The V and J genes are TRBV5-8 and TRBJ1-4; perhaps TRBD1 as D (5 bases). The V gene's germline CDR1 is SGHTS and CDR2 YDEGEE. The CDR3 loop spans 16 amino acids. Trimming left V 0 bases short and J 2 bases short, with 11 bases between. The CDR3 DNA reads TGTGCCAGCAGCTTGGCCGGGGAGGGGACTAATGAAAAACTGTTTTTT. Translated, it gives CASSLAGEGTNEKLFF.

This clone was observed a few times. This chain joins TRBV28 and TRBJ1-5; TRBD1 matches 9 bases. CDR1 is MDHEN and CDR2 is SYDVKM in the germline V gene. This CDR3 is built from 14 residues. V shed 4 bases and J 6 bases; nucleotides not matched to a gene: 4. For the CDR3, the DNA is TGTGCCAGCAGTTATAGGACAGGGGCTCAGCCCCAGCATTTT. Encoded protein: CASSYRTGAQPQHF. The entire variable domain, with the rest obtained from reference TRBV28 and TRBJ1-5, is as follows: DVKVTQSSRYLVKRTGEKVFLECVQDMDHENMFWYRQDPGLGLRLIYFSYDVKMKEKGDIPEGYSVSREKKERFSLILESASTNQTSMYLCASSYRTGAQPQHFGDGTRLSIL.

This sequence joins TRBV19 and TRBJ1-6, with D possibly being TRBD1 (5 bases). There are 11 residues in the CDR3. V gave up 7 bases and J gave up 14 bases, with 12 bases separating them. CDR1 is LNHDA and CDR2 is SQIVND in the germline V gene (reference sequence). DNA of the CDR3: TGTGCCAGTACGCGGGAGGGGACCCTCCACTTT. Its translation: CASTREGTLHF.

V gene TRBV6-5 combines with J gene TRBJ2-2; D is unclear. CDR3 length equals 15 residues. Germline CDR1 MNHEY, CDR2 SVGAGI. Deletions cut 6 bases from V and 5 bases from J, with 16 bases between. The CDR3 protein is CASSPRVAGTGELFF. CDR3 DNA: TGTGCCAGCAGCCCCCGGGTGGCTGGGACCGGGGAGCTGTTTTTT.

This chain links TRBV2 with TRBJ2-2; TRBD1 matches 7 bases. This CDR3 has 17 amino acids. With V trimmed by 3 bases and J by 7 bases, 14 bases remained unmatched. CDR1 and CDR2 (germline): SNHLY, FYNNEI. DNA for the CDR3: TGTGCCAGCAGTGATCCCGAGACAGGGATCTTGGGCGGGGAGCTGTTTTTT. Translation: CASSDPETGILGGELFF.

The CDR3 DNA reads TGTGCCTGGGCCCGACAAGGAATCTATGGCTACACCTTC. Translating it yields CAWARQGIYGYTF. The chain couples TRBV30 to TRBJ1-2; D gene uncertain. CDR3 length: 13 amino acids. CDR1 is GTSNPN, CDR2 SVGIG, per germline (reference sequence). With 5 bases removed from V and 4 bases from J, the gap between germline ends came to 14 bases.

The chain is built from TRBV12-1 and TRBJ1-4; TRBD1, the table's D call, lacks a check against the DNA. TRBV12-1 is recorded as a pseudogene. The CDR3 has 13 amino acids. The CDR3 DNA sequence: TGTGCCAGCAGCTCTGACAGGGACGGAAAACTGTTTTTT. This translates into CASSSDRDGKLFF.

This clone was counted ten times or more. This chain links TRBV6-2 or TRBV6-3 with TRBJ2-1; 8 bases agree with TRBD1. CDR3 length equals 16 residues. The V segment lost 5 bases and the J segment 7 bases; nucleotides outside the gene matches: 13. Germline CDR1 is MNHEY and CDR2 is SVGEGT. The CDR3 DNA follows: TGTGCCAGCAGTCCCATTGGACAGGGAAGGGGAAATGAGCAGTTCTTC. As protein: CASSPIGQGRGNEQFF.

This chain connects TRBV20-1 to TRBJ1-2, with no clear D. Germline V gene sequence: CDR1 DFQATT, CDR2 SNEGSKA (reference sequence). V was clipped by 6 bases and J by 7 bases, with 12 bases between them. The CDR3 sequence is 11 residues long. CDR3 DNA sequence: TGCAGTGCACCTACGACTCGTGGCTACACCTTC. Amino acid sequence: CSAPTTRGYTF.

The CDR3 spells CASRREMSEKLFF. In nucleotides, the CDR3 is TGCGCCAGCAGGAGGGAAATGAGTGAAAAACTGTTTTTT. The V gene is TRBV5-1, the J gene TRBJ1-4; no clear D gene. Germline V gene data show CDR1 as SGHRS and CDR2 as YFSETQ. This CDR3 contains 13 residues. V was shortened by 5 bases and J by 7 bases, with 12 bases between the two germline ends. The whole variable domain, filled in from reference TRBV5-1 and TRBJ1-4, reads KAGVTQTPRYLIKTRGQQVTLSCSPISGHRSVSWYQQTPGQGLQFLFEYFSETQRNKGNFPGRFSGRQFSNSRSEMNVSTLELGDSALYLCASRREMSEKLFFGSGTQLSVL.

CDR3 DNA sequence: TGCGCCAGCAGTGAGAGAACGGGGACTGGCAATCAGCCCCAGCATTTT. It encodes CASSERTGTGNQPQHF. V and J are TRBV10-2 and TRBJ1-5, with D maybe TRBD1 (5 bases). This CDR3 has 16 amino acids. CDR1 and CDR2 from the germline V gene are WSHSY and SAAADI. V was shortened by 2 bases and J by 2 bases, with 13 bases between the two germline ends.

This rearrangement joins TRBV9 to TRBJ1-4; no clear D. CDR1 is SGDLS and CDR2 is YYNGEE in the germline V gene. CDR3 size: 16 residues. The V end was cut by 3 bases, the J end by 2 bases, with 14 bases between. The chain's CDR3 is CASSERGAHTNEKLFF. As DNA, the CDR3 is TGTGCCAGCAGCGAGAGAGGCGCTCATACTAATGAAAAACTGTTTTTT.

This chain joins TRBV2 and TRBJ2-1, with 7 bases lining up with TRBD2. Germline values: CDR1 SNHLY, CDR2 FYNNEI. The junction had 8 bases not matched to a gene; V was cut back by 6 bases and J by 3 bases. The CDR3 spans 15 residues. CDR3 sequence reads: CASRGGGAGYNEQFF. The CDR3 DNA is TGTGCCAGCAGGGGGGGAGGGGCTGGCTACAATGAGCAGTTCTTC.

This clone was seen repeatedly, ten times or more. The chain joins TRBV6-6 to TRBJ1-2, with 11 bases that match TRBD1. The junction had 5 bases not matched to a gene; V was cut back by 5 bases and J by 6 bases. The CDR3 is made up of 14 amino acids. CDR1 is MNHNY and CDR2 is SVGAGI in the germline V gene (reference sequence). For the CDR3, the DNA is TGTGCCAGCAGTGGACAGGGGGCTTTTAATGGCTACACCTTC. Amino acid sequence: CASSGQGAFNGYTF.

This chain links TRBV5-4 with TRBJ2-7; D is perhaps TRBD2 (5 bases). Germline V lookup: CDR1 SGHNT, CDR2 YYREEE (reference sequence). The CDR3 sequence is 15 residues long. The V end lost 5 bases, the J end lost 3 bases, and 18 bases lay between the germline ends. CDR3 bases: TGTGCCAGCAGTCCCAGCCCCGAGGGATTCTACGAGCAGTACTTC. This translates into CASSPSPEGFYEQYF.